This is a list of T cell receptor beta chains from one sample in a study of early T cells in non-severe SARS-CoV-2 infection. TCRdb ran MiXCR on the 5' RACE reads and lists one entry per CDR3 protein. The sample includes 55,000 to 75,000 distinct CDR3 sequences, 7% to 8% of them seen just once. The sample was whole blood. The receptors stem from an adult who was a healthcare worker with PCR-confirmed SARS-CoV-2 infection or an uninfected control (not recorded which). CDR3s include the opening cysteine and the closing phenylalanine or tryptophan. The D gene is left open where the match is weak. The size entry is marked missing in some rows and otherwise reads once, few, many or a size class.

v_call: TRBV7-6; j_call: TRBJ1-4; d_call: .; clone_size: many; cdr3_aa: CASSSGDLANEKLFF; cdr3_nt: TGTGCCAGCAGCTCAGGGGACTTAGCTAATGAAAAACTGTTTTTT
v_call: TRBV30; j_call: TRBJ1-1; d_call: .; clone_size: many; cdr3_aa: CAWSVSGTEAFF; cdr3_nt: TGTGCCTGGAGTGTAAGTGGTACTGAAGCTTTCTTT
v_call: TRBV5-1; j_call: TRBJ1-1; d_call: .; clone_size: .; cdr3_aa: CASSLTHTDAFF; cdr3_nt: TGCGCCAGCAGCTTAACCCACACTGACGCTTTCTTT
v_call: TRBV27; j_call: TRBJ2-1; d_call: TRBD2; clone_size: many; cdr3_aa: CASSGGTSPGRNEQFF; cdr3_nt: TGTGCCAGCAGTGGGGGGACTAGCCCTGGCCGGAATGAGCAGTTCTTC
v_call: TRBV28; j_call: TRBJ2-4; d_call: .; clone_size: many; cdr3_aa: CASRMGGAKNIQYF; cdr3_nt: TGTGCCAGCAGGATGGGGGGAGCCAAAAACATTCAGTACTTC
v_call: TRBV7-6; j_call: TRBJ2-1; d_call: .; clone_size: .; cdr3_aa: CASSLGGGRALDEQFF; cdr3_nt: TGTGCCAGCAGCTTAGGAGGCGGGCGAGCCTTGGATGAGCAGTTCTTC
v_call: TRBV7-6; j_call: TRBJ2-5; d_call: .; clone_size: .; cdr3_aa: CASSLHPGETQYF; cdr3_nt: TGTGCCAGCAGCTTACATCCAGGAGAGACCCAGTACTTC
v_call: TRBV15; j_call: TRBJ2-7; d_call: .; clone_size: few; cdr3_aa: CATSREGNEQYF; cdr3_nt: TGTGCCACCAGCAGAGAAGGGAACGAGCAGTACTTC
v_call: TRBV10-3; j_call: TRBJ2-1; d_call: TRBD1; clone_size: many; cdr3_aa: CAISEGQGKAYNEQFF; cdr3_nt: TGTGCCATCAGTGAGGGACAGGGTAAGGCCTACAATGAGCAGTTCTTC
v_call: TRBV7-3; j_call: TRBJ2-2; d_call: .; clone_size: many; cdr3_aa: CASSFQRASSTGELFF; cdr3_nt: TGTGCCAGCAGCTTTCAGCGGGCCTCGAGCACCGGGGAGCTGTTTTTT
v_call: TRBV7-6; j_call: TRBJ2-3; d_call: TRBD2; clone_size: .; cdr3_aa: CASSSGLAGVISTDTQYF; cdr3_nt: TGTGCCAGCAGCTCGGGACTAGCGGGAGTCATAAGCACAGATACGCAGTATTTT
v_call: TRBV28; j_call: TRBJ2-3; d_call: .; clone_size: .; cdr3_aa: CASSWTPREDTQYF; cdr3_nt: TGTGCCAGCAGTTGGACACCGCGCGAAGATACGCAGTATTTT
v_call: TRBV5-4; j_call: TRBJ2-1; d_call: .; clone_size: few; cdr3_aa: CASSLALRSKNEQFF; cdr3_nt: TGTGCCAGCAGCCTGGCTTTGCGGTCAAAGAATGAGCAGTTCTTC
v_call: TRBV5-4; j_call: TRBJ2-2; d_call: .; clone_size: many; cdr3_aa: CASSLEGGVNTGELFF; cdr3_nt: TGTGCCAGCAGCTTGGAGGGGGGCGTCAACACCGGGGAGCTGTTTTTT
v_call: TRBV4-2; j_call: TRBJ2-1; d_call: TRBD2; clone_size: .; cdr3_aa: CASSQPPGTSEPNEQFF; cdr3_nt: TGTGCCAGCAGCCAACCCCCCGGGACTAGCGAGCCCAATGAGCAGTTCTTC
v_call: TRBV7-9; j_call: TRBJ2-3; d_call: .; clone_size: many; cdr3_aa: CASSPWDGSTDTQYF; cdr3_nt: TGTGCCAGCAGCCCCTGGGACGGAAGCACAGATACGCAGTATTTT
v_call: TRBV28; j_call: TRBJ2-7; d_call: .; clone_size: many; cdr3_aa: CASSLSQVEQYF; cdr3_nt: TGTGCCAGCAGTTTGAGCCAGGTCGAGCAGTACTTC
v_call: TRBV20-1; j_call: TRBJ1-2; d_call: .; clone_size: few; cdr3_aa: CSAIALDGPDYTF; cdr3_nt: TGCAGTGCTATAGCCCTGGACGGACCCGACTACACCTTC
v_call: TRBV28; j_call: TRBJ2-1; d_call: TRBD1; clone_size: many; cdr3_aa: CASSLDRVVNEQFF; cdr3_nt: TGTGCCAGCAGCCTAGACAGGGTGGTAAATGAGCAGTTCTTC
v_call: TRBV2; j_call: TRBJ2-1; d_call: TRBD2; clone_size: .; cdr3_aa: CARSPAGTEQFF; cdr3_nt: TGTGCCAGGTCACCAGCGGGAACTGAGCAGTTCTTC
v_call: TRBV7-9; j_call: TRBJ1-4; d_call: TRBD1; clone_size: .; cdr3_aa: CASSSHRGQGEKLFF; cdr3_nt: TGTGCCAGCAGCTCCCACAGGGGGCAAGGAGAAAAACTGTTTTTT
v_call: TRBV10-3; j_call: TRBJ1-1; d_call: .; clone_size: few; cdr3_aa: CAISESKGEAFF; cdr3_nt: TGTGCCATCAGTGAGTCGAAGGGTGAAGCTTTCTTT
v_call: TRBV2; j_call: TRBJ2-7; d_call: .; clone_size: many; cdr3_aa: CATGTFRYEQYF; cdr3_nt: TGTGCCACGGGGACGTTCAGATACGAGCAGTACTTC
v_call: TRBV12-3/TRBV12-4; j_call: TRBJ2-7; d_call: .; clone_size: .; cdr3_aa: CASSVHDYEQYF; cdr3_nt: TGTGCCAGCAGTGTACATGACTACGAGCAGTACTTC
v_call: TRBV24-1; j_call: TRBJ1-1; d_call: TRBD1; clone_size: .; cdr3_aa: CATQGNIHTEAFF; cdr3_nt: TGTGCCACACAGGGGAATATTCACACTGAAGCTTTCTTT
v_call: TRBV19; j_call: TRBJ1-5; d_call: .; clone_size: many; cdr3_aa: CASTAGNQPQHF; cdr3_nt: TGTGCCAGTACCGCTGGCAATCAGCCCCAGCATTTT
v_call: TRBV5-6; j_call: TRBJ2-7; d_call: TRBD1; clone_size: few; cdr3_aa: CASSSQGARYEQYF; cdr3_nt: TGTGCCAGCAGCTCGCAGGGGGCTAGATACGAGCAGTACTTC
v_call: TRBV21-1; j_call: TRBJ2-4; d_call: .; clone_size: .; cdr3_aa: CASRNPGLTGAKNIQYF; cdr3_nt: TGTGCCAGCAGGAACCCCGGGCTGACGGGAGCAAAAAACATTCAGTACTTC
v_call: TRBV20-1; j_call: TRBJ2-4; d_call: .; clone_size: many; cdr3_aa: CRPMPTSKLAKNIQYF; cdr3_nt: TGCAGACCCATGCCTACTAGCAAACTAGCCAAAAACATTCAGTACTTC
v_call: TRBV27; j_call: TRBJ2-2; d_call: .; clone_size: many; cdr3_aa: CASSRPRRAGTGELFF; cdr3_nt: TGTGCCAGCAGTCGCCCCCGGAGGGCCGGGACCGGGGAGCTGTTTTTT
v_call: TRBV21-1; j_call: TRBJ2-2; d_call: .; clone_size: many; cdr3_aa: CASSRVVWDTGELFF; cdr3_nt: TGTGCCAGCAGCCGCGTGGTGTGGGACACCGGGGAGCTGTTTTTT
v_call: TRBV27; j_call: TRBJ1-4; d_call: .; clone_size: .; cdr3_aa: CASKDGKRGKNEKLFF; cdr3_nt: TGTGCCAGCAAAGACGGAAAAAGGGGTAAAAATGAAAAACTGTTTTTT
v_call: TRBV7-2; j_call: TRBJ2-2; d_call: TRBD2; clone_size: many; cdr3_aa: CASSPRGERTSGRASALGELFF; cdr3_nt: TGTGCCAGCAGCCCCAGAGGGGAGCGGACTAGCGGGAGGGCCTCCGCCCTCGGGGAGCTGTTTTTT
v_call: TRBV24-1; j_call: TRBJ2-1; d_call: TRBD2; clone_size: .; cdr3_aa: CATSAAGEGYNEQFF; cdr3_nt: TGTGCCACCAGTGCGGCGGGAGAGGGTTACAATGAGCAGTTCTTC
v_call: TRBV5-1; j_call: TRBJ1-1; d_call: .; clone_size: many; cdr3_aa: CASSRQNTEAFF; cdr3_nt: TGCGCCAGCAGCCGGCAGAACACTGAAGCTTTCTTT
v_call: TRBV12-3/TRBV12-4; j_call: TRBJ1-1; d_call: .; clone_size: many; cdr3_aa: CASKGTGNTEAFF; cdr3_nt: TGTGCCAGCAAGGGGACGGGGAACACTGAAGCTTTCTTT
v_call: TRBV9; j_call: TRBJ2-7; d_call: TRBD2; clone_size: medium-sized; cdr3_aa: CASSLSGRADEQYF; cdr3_nt: TGTGCCAGCAGTCTTAGCGGGAGGGCGGACGAGCAGTACTTC
v_call: TRBV7-2; j_call: TRBJ1-1; d_call: .; clone_size: few; cdr3_aa: CASSLSGDTEAFF; cdr3_nt: TGTGCCAGCAGCTTGTCCGGGGACACTGAAGCTTTCTTT
v_call: TRBV15; j_call: TRBJ2-1; d_call: TRBD2; clone_size: few; cdr3_aa: CATSREASGTYNEQFF; cdr3_nt: TGTGCCACCAGCAGAGAAGCTAGCGGAACCTACAATGAGCAGTTCTTC
v_call: TRBV6-5; j_call: TRBJ1-6; d_call: .; clone_size: many; cdr3_aa: CASSYSEGLNSPLHF; cdr3_nt: TGTGCCAGCAGTTACTCGGAAGGGCTGAATTCACCCCTCCACTTT
v_call: TRBV5-4; j_call: TRBJ2-2; d_call: .; clone_size: few; cdr3_aa: CASSPPPGIAASNTGELFF; cdr3_nt: TGTGCCAGCAGCCCCCCCCCCGGGATAGCAGCGTCGAACACCGGGGAGCTGTTTTTT
v_call: TRBV15; j_call: TRBJ2-5; d_call: TRBD1; clone_size: .; cdr3_aa: CATSSPGTGGKETQYF; cdr3_nt: TGTGCCACCAGCAGCCCCGGGACAGGGGGAAAGGAGACCCAGTACTTC
v_call: TRBV28; j_call: TRBJ1-1; d_call: .; clone_size: few; cdr3_aa: CASSTPGSDTEAFF; cdr3_nt: TGTGCCAGCAGTACTCCAGGGAGCGACACTGAAGCTTTCTTT
v_call: TRBV19; j_call: TRBJ2-3; d_call: TRBD2; clone_size: .; cdr3_aa: CASSRWRGAGDTDTQYF; cdr3_nt: TGTGCCAGTAGCCGATGGCGAGGAGCGGGAGATACAGATACGCAGTATTTT
v_call: TRBV5-1; j_call: TRBJ2-7; d_call: TRBD1; clone_size: few; cdr3_aa: CASSSEGQGSEQYF; cdr3_nt: TGCGCCAGCAGCTCCGAGGGACAGGGGTCCGAGCAGTACTTC